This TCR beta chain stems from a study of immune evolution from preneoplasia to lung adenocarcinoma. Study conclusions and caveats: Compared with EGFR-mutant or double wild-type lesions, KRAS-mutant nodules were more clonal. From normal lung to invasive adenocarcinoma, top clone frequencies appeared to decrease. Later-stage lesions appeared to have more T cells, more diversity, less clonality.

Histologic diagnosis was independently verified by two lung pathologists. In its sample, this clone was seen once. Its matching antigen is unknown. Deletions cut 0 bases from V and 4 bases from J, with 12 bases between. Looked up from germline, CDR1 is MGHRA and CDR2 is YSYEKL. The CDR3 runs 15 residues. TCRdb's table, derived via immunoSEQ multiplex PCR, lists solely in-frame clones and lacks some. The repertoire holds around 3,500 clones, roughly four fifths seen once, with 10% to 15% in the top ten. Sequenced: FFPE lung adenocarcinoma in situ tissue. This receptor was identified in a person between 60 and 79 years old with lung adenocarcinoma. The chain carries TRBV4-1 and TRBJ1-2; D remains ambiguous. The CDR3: CASSQDATGLYGYTF. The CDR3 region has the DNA TGCGCCAGCAGCCAAGACGCGACGGGCCTCTATGGCTACACCTTC.